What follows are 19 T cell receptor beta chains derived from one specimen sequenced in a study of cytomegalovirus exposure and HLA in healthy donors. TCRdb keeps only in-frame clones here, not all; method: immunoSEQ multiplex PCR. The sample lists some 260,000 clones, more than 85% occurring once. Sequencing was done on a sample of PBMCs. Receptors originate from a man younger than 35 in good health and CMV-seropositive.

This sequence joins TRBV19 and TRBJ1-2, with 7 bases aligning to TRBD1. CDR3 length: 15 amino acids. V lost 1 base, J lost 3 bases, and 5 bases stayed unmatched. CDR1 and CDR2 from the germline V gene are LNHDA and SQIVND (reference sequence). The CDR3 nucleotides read TGTGCCAGTAGTATAGGCCCAGGGACAGACTATGGCTACACCTTC. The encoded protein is CASSIGPGTDYGYTF.

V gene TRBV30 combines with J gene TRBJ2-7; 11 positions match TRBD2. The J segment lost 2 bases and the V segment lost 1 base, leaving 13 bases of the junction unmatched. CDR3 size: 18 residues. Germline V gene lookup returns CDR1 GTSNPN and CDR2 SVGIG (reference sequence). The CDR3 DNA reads TGTGCCTGGAGTGGAACTAGCGGGGGACTCCACCCCGCCTACGAGCAGTACTTC. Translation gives CAWSGTSGGLHPAYEQYF. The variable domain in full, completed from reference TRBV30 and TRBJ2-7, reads SQTIHQWPATLVQPVGSPLSLECTVEGTSNPNLYWYRQAAGRGLQLLFYSVGIGQISSEVPQNLSASRPQDRQFILSSKKLLLSDSGFYLCAWSGTSGGLHPAYEQYFGPGTRLTVT.

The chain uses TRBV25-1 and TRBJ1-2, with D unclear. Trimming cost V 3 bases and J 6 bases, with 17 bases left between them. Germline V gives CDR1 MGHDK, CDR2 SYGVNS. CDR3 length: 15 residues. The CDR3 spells CASSDPATGRDGYTF. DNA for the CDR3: TGTGCCAGCAGTGACCCCGCGACTGGACGGGATGGCTACACCTTC.

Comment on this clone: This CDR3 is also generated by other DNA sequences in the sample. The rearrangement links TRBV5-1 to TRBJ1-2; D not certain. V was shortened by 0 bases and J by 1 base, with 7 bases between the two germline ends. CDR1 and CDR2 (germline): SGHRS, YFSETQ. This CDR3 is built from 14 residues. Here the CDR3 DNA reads TGCGCCAGCAGCTTGGGGGATCGTAACTATGGCTACACCTTC. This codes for CASSLGDRNYGYTF.

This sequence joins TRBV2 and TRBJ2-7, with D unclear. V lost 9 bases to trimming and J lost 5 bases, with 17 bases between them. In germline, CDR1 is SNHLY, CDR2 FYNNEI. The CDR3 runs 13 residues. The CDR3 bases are TGTGCCAGATCCATAGGGCGCACCCACGAGCAGTACTTC. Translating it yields CARSIGRTHEQYF.

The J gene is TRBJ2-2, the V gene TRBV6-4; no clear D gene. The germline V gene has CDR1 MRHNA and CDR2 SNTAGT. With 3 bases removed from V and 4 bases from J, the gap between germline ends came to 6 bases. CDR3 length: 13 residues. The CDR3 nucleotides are TGTGCCAGCAGTGATTTGGGCACCGGGGAGCTGTTTTTT. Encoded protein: CASSDLGTGELFF.

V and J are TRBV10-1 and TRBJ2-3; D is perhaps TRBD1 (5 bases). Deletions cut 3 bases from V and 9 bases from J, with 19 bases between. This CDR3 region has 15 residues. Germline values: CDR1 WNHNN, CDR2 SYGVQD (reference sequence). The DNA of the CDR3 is TGCGCCAGCAGTGAAGTGGGCCCCCATCCAGGGACGCAGTATTTT. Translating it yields CASSEVGPHPGTQYF.

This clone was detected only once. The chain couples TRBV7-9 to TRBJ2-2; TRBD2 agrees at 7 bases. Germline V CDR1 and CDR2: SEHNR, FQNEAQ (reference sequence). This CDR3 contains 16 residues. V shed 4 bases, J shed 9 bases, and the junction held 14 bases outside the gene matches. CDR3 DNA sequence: TGTGCCAGCAGCTCCTTCCCTGCGGGGGAGGTCAGGGAGCTGTTTTTT. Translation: CASSSFPAGEVRELFF.

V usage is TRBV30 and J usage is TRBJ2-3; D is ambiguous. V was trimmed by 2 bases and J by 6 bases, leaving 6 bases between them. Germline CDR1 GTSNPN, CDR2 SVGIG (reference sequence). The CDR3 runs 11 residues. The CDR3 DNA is TGTGCCTGGAGTCTTTTGGATACGCAGTATTTT. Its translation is CAWSLLDTQYF.

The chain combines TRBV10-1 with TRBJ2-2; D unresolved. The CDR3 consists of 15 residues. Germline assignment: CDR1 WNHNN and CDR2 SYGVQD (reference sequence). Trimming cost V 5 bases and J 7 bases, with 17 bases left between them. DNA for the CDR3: TGCGCCAGCAGTCCCCGCCGTGGAGAGATCGGGGAGCTGTTTTTT. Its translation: CASSPRRGEIGELFF.

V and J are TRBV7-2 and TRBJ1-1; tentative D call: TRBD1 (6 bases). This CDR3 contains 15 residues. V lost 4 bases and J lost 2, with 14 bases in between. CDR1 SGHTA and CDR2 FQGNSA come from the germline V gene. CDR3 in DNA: TGTGCCAGCAGCTCCTGGGGGGGGGCTAACACTGAAGCTTTCTTT. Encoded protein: CASSSWGGANTEAFF.

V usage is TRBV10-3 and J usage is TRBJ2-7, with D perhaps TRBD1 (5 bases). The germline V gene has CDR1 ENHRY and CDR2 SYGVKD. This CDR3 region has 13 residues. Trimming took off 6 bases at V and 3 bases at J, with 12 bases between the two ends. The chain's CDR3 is CAISRLQGYEQYF. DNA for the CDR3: TGTGCCATCAGCCGACTTCAGGGCTACGAGCAGTACTTC.

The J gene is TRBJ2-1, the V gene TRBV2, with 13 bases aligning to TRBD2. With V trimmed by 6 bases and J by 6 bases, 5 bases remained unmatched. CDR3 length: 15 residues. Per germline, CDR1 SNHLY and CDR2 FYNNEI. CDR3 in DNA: TGTGCCAGCAGAAGGACTAGCGGGAGTGTCAATGAGCAGTTCTTC. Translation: CASRRTSGSVNEQFF.

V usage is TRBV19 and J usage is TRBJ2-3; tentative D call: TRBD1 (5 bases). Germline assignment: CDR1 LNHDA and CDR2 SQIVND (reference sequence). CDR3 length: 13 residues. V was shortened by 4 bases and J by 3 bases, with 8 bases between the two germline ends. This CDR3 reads CASSKGLTDTQYF. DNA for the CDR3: TGTGCCAGTAGTAAGGGGCTTACAGATACGCAGTATTTT.

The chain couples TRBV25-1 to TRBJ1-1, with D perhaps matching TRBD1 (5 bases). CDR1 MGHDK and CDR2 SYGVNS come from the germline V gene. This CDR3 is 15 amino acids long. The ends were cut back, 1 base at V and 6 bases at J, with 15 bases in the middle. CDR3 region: CASSESLTRGAEAFF. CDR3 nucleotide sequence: TGTGCCAGCAGTGAATCTCTGACACGGGGGGCTGAAGCTTTCTTT.

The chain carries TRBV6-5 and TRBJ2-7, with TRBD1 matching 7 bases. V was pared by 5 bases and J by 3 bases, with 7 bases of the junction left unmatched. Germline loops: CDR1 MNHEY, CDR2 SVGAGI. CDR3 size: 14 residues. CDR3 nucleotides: TGTGCCAGCAGTCACGGACAGGACCTCTACGAGCAGTACTTC. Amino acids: CASSHGQDLYEQYF.

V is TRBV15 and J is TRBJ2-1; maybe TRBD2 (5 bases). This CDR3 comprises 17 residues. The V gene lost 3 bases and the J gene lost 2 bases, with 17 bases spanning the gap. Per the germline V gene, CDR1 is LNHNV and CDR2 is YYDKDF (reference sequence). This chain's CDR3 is CATSSVGVVGPYNEQFF. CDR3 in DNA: TGTGCCACCAGCAGTGTCGGGGTAGTGGGTCCCTACAATGAGCAGTTCTTC.

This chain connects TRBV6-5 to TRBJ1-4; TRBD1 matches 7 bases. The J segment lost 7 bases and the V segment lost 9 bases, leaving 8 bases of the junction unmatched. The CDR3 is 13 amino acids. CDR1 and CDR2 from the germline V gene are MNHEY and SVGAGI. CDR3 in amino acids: CASGGRGREKLFF. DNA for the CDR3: TGTGCCAGTGGGGGGAGGGGGCGTGAAAAACTGTTTTTT.

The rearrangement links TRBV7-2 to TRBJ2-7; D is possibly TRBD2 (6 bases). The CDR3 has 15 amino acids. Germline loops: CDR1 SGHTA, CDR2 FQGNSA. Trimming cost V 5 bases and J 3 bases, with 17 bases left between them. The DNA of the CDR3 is TGTGCCAGCAGCCCGCGGGGCAGGGCCAGCTACGAGCAGTACTTC. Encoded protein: CASSPRGRASYEQYF.